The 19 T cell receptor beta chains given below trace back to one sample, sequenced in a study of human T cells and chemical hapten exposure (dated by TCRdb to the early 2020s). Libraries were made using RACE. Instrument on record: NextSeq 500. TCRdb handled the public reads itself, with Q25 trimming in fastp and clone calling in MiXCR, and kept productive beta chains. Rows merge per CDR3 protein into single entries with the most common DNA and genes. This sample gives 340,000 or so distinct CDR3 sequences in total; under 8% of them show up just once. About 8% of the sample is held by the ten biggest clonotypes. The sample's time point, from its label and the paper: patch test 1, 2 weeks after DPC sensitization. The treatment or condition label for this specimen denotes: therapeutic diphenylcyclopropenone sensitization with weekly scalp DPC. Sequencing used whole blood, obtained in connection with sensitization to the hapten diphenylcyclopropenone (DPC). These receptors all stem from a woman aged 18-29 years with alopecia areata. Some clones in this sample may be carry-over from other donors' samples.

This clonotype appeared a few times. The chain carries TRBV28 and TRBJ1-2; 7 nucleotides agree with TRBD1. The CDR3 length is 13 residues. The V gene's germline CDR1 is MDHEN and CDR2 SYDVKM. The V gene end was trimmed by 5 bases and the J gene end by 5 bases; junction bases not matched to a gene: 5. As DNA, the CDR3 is TGTGCCAGCAGTAAGGGGACAGAGTATGGCTACACCTTC. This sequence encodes CASSKGTEYGYTF.

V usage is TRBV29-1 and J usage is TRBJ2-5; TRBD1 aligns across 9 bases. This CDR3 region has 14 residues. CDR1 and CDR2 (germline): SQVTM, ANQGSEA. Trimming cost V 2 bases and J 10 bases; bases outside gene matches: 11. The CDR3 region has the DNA TGCAGCGTTGAACCGGGACAGGGTCGGGGAAGCCAGTACTTC. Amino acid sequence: CSVEPGQGRGSQYF.

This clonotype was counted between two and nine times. CDR3 amino acids: CASRRLDSPNYGYTF. The CDR3 DNA reads TGTGCCAGCAGACGACTGGACAGTCCTAACTATGGCTACACCTTC. This chain uses TRBV28 with TRBJ1-2, with D perhaps TRBD1 (6 bases). This CDR3 has 15 residues. V gave up 6 bases and J gave up 0 bases, with 14 bases separating them. Germline CDR1 is MDHEN and CDR2 is SYDVKM.

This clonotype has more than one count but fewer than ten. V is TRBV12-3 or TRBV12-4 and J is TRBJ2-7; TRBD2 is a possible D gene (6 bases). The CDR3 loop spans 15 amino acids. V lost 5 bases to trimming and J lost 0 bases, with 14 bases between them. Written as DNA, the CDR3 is TGTGCCAGCAGTCCTCAGGACGGGAGCTCCTACGAGCAGTACTTC. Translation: CASSPQDGSSYEQYF.

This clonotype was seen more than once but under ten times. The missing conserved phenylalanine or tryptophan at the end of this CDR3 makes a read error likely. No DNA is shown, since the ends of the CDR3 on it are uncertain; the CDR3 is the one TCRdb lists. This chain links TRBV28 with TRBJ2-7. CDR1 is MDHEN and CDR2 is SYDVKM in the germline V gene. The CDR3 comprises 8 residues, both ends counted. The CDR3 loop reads CASSLAVT.

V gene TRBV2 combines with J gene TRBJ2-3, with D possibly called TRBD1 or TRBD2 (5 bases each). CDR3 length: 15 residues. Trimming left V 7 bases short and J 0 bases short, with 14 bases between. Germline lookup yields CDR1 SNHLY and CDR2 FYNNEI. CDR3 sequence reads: CASIYGAASTDTQYF. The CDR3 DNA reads TGTGCCAGCATTTACGGGGCGGCTAGCACAGATACGCAGTATTTT.

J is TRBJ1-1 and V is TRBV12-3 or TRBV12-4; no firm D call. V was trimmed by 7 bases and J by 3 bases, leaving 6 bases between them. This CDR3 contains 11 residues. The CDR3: CASKYDTEAFF. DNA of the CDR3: TGTGCCAGCAAGTATGACACTGAAGCTTTCTTT.

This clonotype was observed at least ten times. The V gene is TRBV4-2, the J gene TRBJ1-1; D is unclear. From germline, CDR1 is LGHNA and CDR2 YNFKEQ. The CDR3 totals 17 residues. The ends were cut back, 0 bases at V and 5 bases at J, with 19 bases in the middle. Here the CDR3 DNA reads TGTGCCAGCAGCCAAGATTCTGCGGGAGCTGGATGGACTGAAGCTTTCTTT. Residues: CASSQDSAGAGWTEAFF.

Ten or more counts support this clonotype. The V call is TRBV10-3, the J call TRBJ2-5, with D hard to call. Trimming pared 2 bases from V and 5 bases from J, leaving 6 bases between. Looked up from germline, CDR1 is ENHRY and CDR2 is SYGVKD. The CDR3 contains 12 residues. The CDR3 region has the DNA TGTGCCATCAGTGAGAACGGCGAGACCCAGTACTTC. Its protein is CAISENGETQYF.

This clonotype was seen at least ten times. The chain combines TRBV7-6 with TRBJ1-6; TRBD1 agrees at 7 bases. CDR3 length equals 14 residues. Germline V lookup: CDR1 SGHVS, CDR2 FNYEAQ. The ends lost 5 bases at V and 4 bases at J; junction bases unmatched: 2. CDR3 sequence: CASSRGQYNSPLHF. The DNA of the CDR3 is TGTGCCAGCAGCCGGGGACAGTATAATTCACCCCTCCACTTT.

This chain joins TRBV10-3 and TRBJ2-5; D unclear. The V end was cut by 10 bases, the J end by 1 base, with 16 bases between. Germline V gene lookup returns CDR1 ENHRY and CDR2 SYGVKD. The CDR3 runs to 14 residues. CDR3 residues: CATAETGSQETQYF. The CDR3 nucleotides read TGTGCCACTGCGGAGACTGGCAGCCAAGAGACCCAGTACTTC.

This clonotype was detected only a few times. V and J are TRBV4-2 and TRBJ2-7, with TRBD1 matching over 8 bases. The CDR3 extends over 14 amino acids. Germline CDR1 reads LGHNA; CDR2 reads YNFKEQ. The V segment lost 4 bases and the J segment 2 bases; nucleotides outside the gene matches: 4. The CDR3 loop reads CASSPDRVTYEQYF. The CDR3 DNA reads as TGTGCCAGCAGCCCGGACAGGGTAACCTACGAGCAGTACTTC.

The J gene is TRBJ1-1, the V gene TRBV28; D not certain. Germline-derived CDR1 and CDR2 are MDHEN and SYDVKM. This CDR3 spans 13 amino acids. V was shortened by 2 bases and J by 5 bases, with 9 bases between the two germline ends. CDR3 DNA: TGTGCCAGCAGTTTAAGAGGGCAGACTGAAGCTTTCTTT. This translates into CASSLRGQTEAFF. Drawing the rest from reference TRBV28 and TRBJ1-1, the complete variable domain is DVKVTQSSRYLVKRTGEKVFLECVQDMDHENMFWYRQDPGLGLRLIYFSYDVKMKEKGDIPEGYSVSREKKERFSLILESASTNQTSMYLCASSLRGQTEAFFGQGTRLTVV.

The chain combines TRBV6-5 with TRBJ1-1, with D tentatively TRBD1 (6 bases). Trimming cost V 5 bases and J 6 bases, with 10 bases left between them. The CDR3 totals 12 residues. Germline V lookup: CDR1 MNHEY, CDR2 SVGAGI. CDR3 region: CASSKRQAEAFF. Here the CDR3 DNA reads TGTGCCAGCAGTAAGCGACAGGCTGAAGCTTTCTTT.

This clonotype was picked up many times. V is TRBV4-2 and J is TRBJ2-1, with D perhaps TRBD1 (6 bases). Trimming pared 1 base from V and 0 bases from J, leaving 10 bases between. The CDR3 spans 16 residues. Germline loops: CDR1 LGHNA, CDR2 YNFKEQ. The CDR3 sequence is CASSQATGSSYNEQFF. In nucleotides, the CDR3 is TGTGCCAGCAGCCAAGCGACAGGATCCTCCTACAATGAGCAGTTCTTC.

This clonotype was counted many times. The CDR3 reads CASTPQTGYTSDGYTF. Here the CDR3 DNA reads TGTGCCAGCACCCCCCAAACAGGGTACACATCAGATGGCTACACCTTC. The gene calls are TRBV6-5 and TRBJ1-2; a weak D match, TRBD1 (6 bases). This CDR3 is built from 16 residues. V lost 7 bases, J lost 6 bases, and 24 bases lay in between. Germline assignment: CDR1 MNHEY and CDR2 SVGAGI.

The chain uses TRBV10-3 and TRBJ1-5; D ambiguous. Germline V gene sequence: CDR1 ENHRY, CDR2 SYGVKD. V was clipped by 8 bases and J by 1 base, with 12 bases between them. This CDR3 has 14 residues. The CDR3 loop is CAIGSGESNQPQHF. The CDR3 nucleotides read TGTGCCATCGGGTCCGGGGAGAGCAATCAGCCCCAGCATTTT.

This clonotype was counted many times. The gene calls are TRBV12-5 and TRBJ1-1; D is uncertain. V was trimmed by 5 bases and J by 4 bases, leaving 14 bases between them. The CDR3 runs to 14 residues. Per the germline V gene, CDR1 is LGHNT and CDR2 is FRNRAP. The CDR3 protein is CASGPRTPGTEAFF. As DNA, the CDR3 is TGTGCTAGTGGTCCCCGTACCCCGGGCACTGAAGCTTTCTTT.

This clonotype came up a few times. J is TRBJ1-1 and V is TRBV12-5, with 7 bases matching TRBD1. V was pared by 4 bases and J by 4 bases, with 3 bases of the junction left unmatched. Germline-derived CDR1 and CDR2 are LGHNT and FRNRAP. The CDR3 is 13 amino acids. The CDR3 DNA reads TGTGCTAGTGGTTCAACAGGGGCCACTGAAGCTTTCTTT. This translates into CASGSTGATEAFF.